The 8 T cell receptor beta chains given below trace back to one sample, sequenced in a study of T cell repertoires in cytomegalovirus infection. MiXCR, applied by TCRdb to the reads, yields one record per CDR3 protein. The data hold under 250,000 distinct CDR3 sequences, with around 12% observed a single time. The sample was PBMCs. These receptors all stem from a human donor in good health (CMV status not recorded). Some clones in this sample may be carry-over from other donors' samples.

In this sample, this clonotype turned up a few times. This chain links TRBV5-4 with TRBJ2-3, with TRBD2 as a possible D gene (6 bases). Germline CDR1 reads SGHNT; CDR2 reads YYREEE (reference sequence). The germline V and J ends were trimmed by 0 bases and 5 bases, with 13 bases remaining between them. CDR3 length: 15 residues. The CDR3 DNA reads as TGTGCCAGCAGCTTGGAGGGCGGGAAACAAGATACGCAGTATTTT. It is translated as CASSLEGGKQDTQYF.

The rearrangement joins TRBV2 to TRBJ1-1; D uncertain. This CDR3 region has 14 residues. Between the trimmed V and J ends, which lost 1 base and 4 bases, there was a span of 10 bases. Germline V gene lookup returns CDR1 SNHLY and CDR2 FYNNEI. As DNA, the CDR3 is TGTGCCAGCAGTGAAGGCTGGACCGGCACTGAAGCTTTCTTT. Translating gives CASSEGWTGTEAFF.

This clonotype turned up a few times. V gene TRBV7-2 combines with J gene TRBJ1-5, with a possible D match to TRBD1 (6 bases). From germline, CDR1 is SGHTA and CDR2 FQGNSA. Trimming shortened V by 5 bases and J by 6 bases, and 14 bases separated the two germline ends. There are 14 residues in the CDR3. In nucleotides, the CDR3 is TGTGCCAGCAGCACACAGGGAACCCGTCAGCCCCAGCATTTT. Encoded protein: CASSTQGTRQPQHF.

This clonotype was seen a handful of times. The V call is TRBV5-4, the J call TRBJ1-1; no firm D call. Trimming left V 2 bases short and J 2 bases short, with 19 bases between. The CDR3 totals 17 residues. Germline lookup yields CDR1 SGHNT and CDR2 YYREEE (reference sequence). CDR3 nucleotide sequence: TGTGCCAGCAGCTTAGGGAGGGAGTCAGATATAAACACTGAAGCTTTCTTT. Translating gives CASSLGRESDINTEAFF.

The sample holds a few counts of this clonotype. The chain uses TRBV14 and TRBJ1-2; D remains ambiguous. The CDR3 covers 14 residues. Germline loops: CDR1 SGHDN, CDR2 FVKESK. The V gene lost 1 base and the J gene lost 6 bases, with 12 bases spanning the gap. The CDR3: CASSQGREWNGYTF. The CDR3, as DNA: TGTGCCAGCAGCCAAGGGCGAGAGTGGAATGGCTACACCTTC.

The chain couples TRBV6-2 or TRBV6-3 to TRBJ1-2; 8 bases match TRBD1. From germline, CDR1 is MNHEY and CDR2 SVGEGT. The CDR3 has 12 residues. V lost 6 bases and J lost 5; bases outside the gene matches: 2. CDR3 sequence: CASRRTGYGYTF. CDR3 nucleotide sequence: TGTGCCAGCAGACGGACAGGGTATGGCTACACCTTC.

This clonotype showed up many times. CDR3 coding DNA: TGTGCCAGCAGCCCACTCGTGACGTTCATGAACACTGAAGCTTTCTTT. Translated: CASSPLVTFMNTEAFF. The rearrangement uses TRBV11-3 and TRBJ1-1; D gene uncertain. The CDR3 sequence is 16 residues long. V dropped 5 bases and J dropped 0 bases, with 16 bases sitting between them. CDR1 SGHNT and CDR2 YENEEA come from the germline V gene.

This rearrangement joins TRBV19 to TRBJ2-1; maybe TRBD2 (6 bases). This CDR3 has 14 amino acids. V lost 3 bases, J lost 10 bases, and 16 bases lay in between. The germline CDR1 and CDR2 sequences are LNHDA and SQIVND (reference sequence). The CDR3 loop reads CASSILAESREQFF. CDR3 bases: TGTGCCAGTAGTATTTTAGCGGAGTCACGGGAGCAGTTCTTC.